This T cell receptor (beta chain) was retrieved from a study of cytomegalovirus exposure and HLA in healthy donors. V gave up 5 bases and J gave up 4 bases; unmatched junction bases: 8. The CDR3 sequence is 15 residues long. Germline CDR1 SGHTA, CDR2 FQGNSA. Both 60 Vbeta primers and 13 Jbeta primers went into the PCR. Some clones are missing from TCRdb's copy, which holds only in-frame ones; the method was immunoSEQ multiplex PCR. The sample lists approximately 100,000 clones; 84% were seen once. This sequence joins TRBV7-2 and TRBJ1-5, with TRBD1 matching 7 bases. The TCR sequence derives from a woman aged 18-29 years in good health and CMV-seronegative. The sample comprised PBMCs. DNA for the CDR3: TGTGCCAGCAGCCCCCCGGGACAGTTTAATCAGCCCCAGCATTTT. Protein: CASSPPGQFNQPQHF.